Below, 22 T cell receptor beta chains from the same sample are listed, as sequenced in a study of blood T cells in healthy people across ages. Combining a sample-barcoded 5' primer with a J-beta primer mix, a second PCR ran for about 6 to 12 cycles. Via MiXCR, TCRdb re-called the 5' RACE reads, giving one row per CDR3 protein. Of about 640,000 distinct CDR3 sequences in the sample, roughly 58% were seen once. Material for sequencing was blood. All receptors come from a man between 60 and 70 years old in good health.

CDR3 in amino acids: CASSPSSIRNNQPQHF. The CDR3 DNA sequence: TGCGCCAGCAGCCCCTCTTCGATCCGTAACAATCAGCCCCAGCATTTT. V and J are TRBV4-1 and TRBJ1-5; D gene unclear. V lost 4 bases to trimming and J lost 3 bases, with 16 bases between them. The CDR3 is 16 residues long. Germline V gene lookup returns CDR1 MGHRA and CDR2 YSYEKL.

This clonotype was observed a handful of times. V usage is TRBV5-1 and J usage is TRBJ2-1; 9 positions match TRBD2. Germline V gene lookup returns CDR1 SGHRS and CDR2 YFSETQ. V dropped 3 bases and J dropped 9; count of bases not matched to a gene: 1. The CDR3 length is 12 residues. DNA of the CDR3: TGCGCCAGCAGCTCGACTAGCGGTGAGCAGTTCTTC. This translates into CASSSTSGEQFF. The full variable domain, completed using reference TRBV5-1 and TRBJ2-1, is KAGVTQTPRYLIKTRGQQVTLSCSPISGHRSVSWYQQTPGQGLQFLFEYFSETQRNKGNFPGRFSGRQFSNSRSEMNVSTLELGDSALYLCASSSTSGEQFFGPGTRLTVL.

This chain uses TRBV11-2 with TRBJ2-4; 7 bases map to TRBD2. The germline V gene has CDR1 SGHAT and CDR2 FQNNGV. V shed 3 bases and J 6 bases; nucleotides not matched to a gene: 11. The CDR3 loop spans 16 amino acids. CDR3 sequence (DNA): TGTGCCAGCAGCTTTCGCTTATGGGGGGAGGGAAACATTCAGTACTTC. Its protein product is CASSFRLWGEGNIQYF.

The gene calls are TRBV20-1 and TRBJ1-2, with D tentatively TRBD1 (5 bases). V was trimmed by 1 base and J by 2 bases, leaving 11 bases between them. This CDR3 has 14 residues. Germline CDR1 is DFQATT and CDR2 is SNEGSKA (reference sequence). The CDR3 coding sequence is TGCAGTGCTAGAGCCGGGGCAGTGAACTATGGCTACACCTTC. Its translation is CSARAGAVNYGYTF.

This clonotype occurred a few times. The CDR3 is CASTTSGAGVYEQYF. The DNA of the CDR3 is TGCGCCAGCACCACCTCAGGGGCCGGGGTTTACGAGCAGTACTTC. The chain employs TRBV5-1 and TRBJ2-7; maybe TRBD1 (6 bases). V shed 6 bases and J shed 4 bases, with 20 bases lying between them. The CDR3 runs to 15 residues. The V gene's germline CDR1 is SGHRS and CDR2 YFSETQ.

V is TRBV12-3 or TRBV12-4 and J is TRBJ2-3, with TRBD1 identical over 10 bases. Germline trimming cut 1 base from V and 4 bases from J; bases unmatched to any gene: 8. The CDR3 spans 17 residues. Here the CDR3 DNA reads TGTGCCAGCAGTTTAGATAGGGGACAGGGGATCTCAGATACGCAGTATTTT. Protein product: CASSLDRGQGISDTQYF.

V is TRBV27 and J is TRBJ1-2; a weak D match, TRBD1 (5 bases). The CDR3 is 13 amino acids. Trimming cost V 3 bases and J 4 bases, with 9 bases left between them. The germline V gene has CDR1 MNHEY and CDR2 SMNVEV (reference sequence). The CDR3 sequence: CASSLSGSYGYTF. The CDR3 DNA reads as TGTGCCAGCAGTTTGTCAGGGTCCTATGGCTACACCTTC.

The table lists this clonotype with a few counts. The chain employs TRBV7-9 and TRBJ2-5; 9 nucleotides agree with TRBD2. Per the germline V gene, CDR1 is SEHNR and CDR2 is FQNEAQ (reference sequence). The CDR3 length is 15 residues. V lost 5 bases to trimming and J lost 2 bases; unmatched junction nucleotides: 6. The CDR3 loop is CASSEASGVQETQYF. In DNA, the CDR3 is TGTGCCAGCAGCGAGGCTAGCGGGGTACAAGAGACCCAGTACTTC.

The genes are TRBV6-1 and TRBJ2-1; TRBD2 agrees at 13 bases. Unmatched junction bases numbered 6, after V lost 11 bases and J lost 5 bases. CDR1 and CDR2 from the germline V gene are MNHNS and SASEGT. The CDR3 totals 14 residues. The CDR3, as DNA: TGTGCCGGAAGGGGACTAGCGGGAAACAATGAGCAGTTCTTC. This translates into CAGRGLAGNNEQFF.

There are a few counts of this clonotype. V is TRBV9 and J is TRBJ1-5; 12 bases match TRBD1. The V gene's germline CDR1 is SGDLS and CDR2 YYNGEE. This CDR3 has 15 amino acids. The V and J ends lost 3 bases and 6 bases, in that order; junction bases with no gene match: 4. CDR3 amino acids: CASSGGQGAGQPQHF. In DNA form, the CDR3 reads TGTGCCAGCAGCGGGGGACAGGGGGCGGGTCAGCCCCAGCATTTT.

The J gene is TRBJ2-1, the V gene TRBV6-5; tentatively, D is TRBD1 or TRBD2 (5 bases each). The CDR3 consists of 15 residues. V dropped 6 bases and J dropped 8 bases, with 20 bases sitting between them. Germline CDR1 reads MNHEY; CDR2 reads SVGAGI. The CDR3 is CASSYRDPDRYEQFF. The CDR3 region has the DNA TGTGCCAGCAGCTACCGGGACCCCGACCGGTATGAGCAGTTCTTC.

Note on this clonotype: The junction does not match germline at one end; this may be a read error. The CDR3: CAGSPRQGYYEQYF. For the CDR3, the DNA is TGTGCCGGCAGTCCGCGACAGGGCTACTACGAGCAGTACTTC. V and J are TRBV27 and TRBJ2-7, with TRBD1 matching 7 bases. CDR3 length: 14 residues. CDR1 and CDR2 from the germline V gene are MNHEY and SMNVEV (reference sequence).

The chain couples TRBV7-6 to TRBJ2-1; 7 bases agree with TRBD2. V was pared by 5 bases and J by 8 bases, with 3 bases of the junction left unmatched. The CDR3 totals 12 residues. Germline V CDR1 and CDR2: SGHVS, FNYEAQ. For the CDR3, the DNA is TGTGCCAGCAGCAAGGCGGGGGATGAGCAGTTCTTC. Translation gives CASSKAGDEQFF.

This clonotype has a count of ten or more. The V call is TRBV5-1, the J call TRBJ2-5, with TRBD1 matching 7 bases. In germline, CDR1 is SGHRS, CDR2 YFSETQ. The J segment lost 1 base and the V segment lost 4 bases, leaving 4 bases of the junction unmatched. The CDR3 loop spans 14 amino acids. The CDR3 nucleotides are TGCGCCAGCAGCCGGGACAGCACCCAAGAGACCCAGTACTTC. This sequence encodes CASSRDSTQETQYF.

The chain joins TRBV5-6 to TRBJ2-7; 8 nucleotides line up with TRBD1. Germline CDR1 reads SGHDT; CDR2 reads YYEEEE. The CDR3 is 18 amino acids. The junction had 22 bases not matched to a gene; V was cut back by 4 bases and J by 7 bases. In DNA form, the CDR3 reads TGTGCCAGCAGCCAGGACAGGGTACGTGCGAGCTCCTACAATGAGCAGTACTTC. It translates to CASSQDRVRASSYNEQYF.

The V call is TRBV7-9, the J call TRBJ2-1; 10 bases match TRBD2. V was pared by 5 bases and J by 6 bases, with 10 bases of the junction left unmatched. Per the germline V gene, CDR1 is SEHNR and CDR2 is FQNEAQ (reference sequence). This CDR3 region has 16 residues. The CDR3 nucleotides read TGTGCCAGCAGCCCTAGGTCAGCGGGGGGGCCCAATGAGCAGTTCTTC. Its protein is CASSPRSAGGPNEQFF.

This chain connects TRBV15 to TRBJ2-1; D perhaps matches TRBD1 (6 bases). This CDR3 is built from 14 residues. Germline V gene lookup returns CDR1 LNHNV and CDR2 YYDKDF (reference sequence). Deletions cut 0 bases from V and 8 bases from J, with 11 bases between. The CDR3 sequence: CATSRDLAGDEQFF. Here the CDR3 DNA reads TGTGCCACCAGCAGAGATCTGGCAGGGGATGAGCAGTTCTTC.

This clonotype has a single count. The chain has TRBV6-1 and TRBJ1-5; 9 nucleotides agree with TRBD1. The ends lost 2 bases at V and 6 bases at J; junction bases unmatched: 8. Germline loops: CDR1 MNHNS, CDR2 SASEGT. The CDR3 contains 16 residues. The CDR3 region is CASSEMLQGAGQPQHF. In DNA, the CDR3 is TGTGCCAGCAGTGAAATGTTACAGGGGGCAGGTCAGCCCCAGCATTTT.

This clonotype has more than one count but fewer than ten. This sequence joins TRBV12-3 or TRBV12-4 and TRBJ2-3; 7 nucleotides match TRBD1. V lost 3 bases, J lost 4 bases, and 4 bases stayed unmatched. The CDR3 has 14 residues. In DNA, the CDR3 is TGTGCCAGCAGTTTGACAGGGAACCCAGATACGCAGTATTTT. It translates to CASSLTGNPDTQYF.

This clonotype has a handful of counts. The chain recombines TRBV4-1 with TRBJ2-3; TRBD2 matches at 9 bases. This CDR3 contains 16 residues. The ends lost 2 bases at V and 1 base at J; junction bases unmatched: 4. The germline V gene has CDR1 MGHRA and CDR2 YSYEKL. CDR3 DNA: TGCGCCAGCAGCCAAAGAGCGGGGGGAGGCACAGATACGCAGTATTTT. Translation: CASSQRAGGGTDTQYF.

J is TRBJ1-2 and V is TRBV12-3 or TRBV12-4, with D possibly being TRBD1 (6 bases). The V end was cut by 4 bases, the J end by 6 bases, with 15 bases between. This CDR3 has 14 amino acids. The CDR3 region is CASSYSTGSNGYTF. The CDR3 coding sequence is TGTGCCAGCAGTTATTCAACAGGGAGCAATGGCTACACCTTC.

This clonotype was detected a few times. The chain couples TRBV10-3 to TRBJ2-7; 10 nucleotides agree with TRBD1. The CDR3 length is 13 residues. With 3 bases clipped from V and 10 bases from J, the junction kept 6 bases outside the gene matches. Germline values: CDR1 ENHRY, CDR2 SYGVKD. In DNA, the CDR3 is TGTGCCATCAGTGACGGACAGGGGGAGAACCAGTACTTC. Its translation is CAISDGQGENQYF.